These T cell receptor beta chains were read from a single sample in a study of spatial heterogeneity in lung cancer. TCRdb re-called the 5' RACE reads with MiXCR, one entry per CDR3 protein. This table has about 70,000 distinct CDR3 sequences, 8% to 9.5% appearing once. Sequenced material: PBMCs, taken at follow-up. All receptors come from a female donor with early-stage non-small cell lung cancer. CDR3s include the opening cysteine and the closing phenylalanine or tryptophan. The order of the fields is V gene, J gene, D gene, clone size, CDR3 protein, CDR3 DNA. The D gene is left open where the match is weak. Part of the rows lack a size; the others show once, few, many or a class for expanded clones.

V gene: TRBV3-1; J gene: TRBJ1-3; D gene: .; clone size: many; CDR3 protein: CASSPLSERNTIYF; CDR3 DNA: TGTGCCAGCAGCCCCCTTAGCGAGAGAAACACCATATATTTT
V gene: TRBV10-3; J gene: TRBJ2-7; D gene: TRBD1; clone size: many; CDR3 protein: CAISESPGQISYEQYF; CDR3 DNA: TGTGCCATCAGTGAGTCGCCGGGACAGATCTCCTACGAGCAGTACTTC
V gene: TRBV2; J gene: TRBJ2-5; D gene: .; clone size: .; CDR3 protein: CASSEADDSYQETQYF; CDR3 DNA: TGTGCCAGCAGTGAAGCGGACGACTCATACCAAGAGACCCAGTACTTC
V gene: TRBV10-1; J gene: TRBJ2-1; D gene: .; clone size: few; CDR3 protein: CASSESDARYNEQFF; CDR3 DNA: TGCGCCAGCAGTGAAAGCGACGCGCGGTACAATGAGCAGTTCTTC
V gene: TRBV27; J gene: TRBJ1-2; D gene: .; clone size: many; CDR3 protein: CASSRWVGTNAYTF; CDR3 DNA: TGTGCCAGCAGCCGCTGGGTGGGGACAAACGCCTACACCTTC
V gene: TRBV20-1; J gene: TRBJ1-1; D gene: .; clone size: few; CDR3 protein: CSASEARAEAFF; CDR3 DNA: TGCAGTGCTAGTGAGGCAAGGGCTGAAGCTTTCTTT
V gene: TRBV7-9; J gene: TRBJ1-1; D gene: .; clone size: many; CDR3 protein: CASSLSAGNTEAFF; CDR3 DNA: TGTGCCAGCAGCTTATCCGCCGGGAACACTGAAGCTTTCTTT
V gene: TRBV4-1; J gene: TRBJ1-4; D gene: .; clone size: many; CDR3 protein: CASSHVGINEKLFF; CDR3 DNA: TGCGCCAGCAGCCACGTGGGGATCAATGAAAAACTGTTTTTT
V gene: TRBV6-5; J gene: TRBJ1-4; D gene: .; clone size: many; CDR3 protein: CASSYRDSEKLFF; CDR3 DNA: TGTGCCAGCAGTTACCGCGACAGCGAAAAACTGTTTTTT
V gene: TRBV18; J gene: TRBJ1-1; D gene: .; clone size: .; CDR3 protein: CASSPTQNTEAFF; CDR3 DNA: TGTGCCAGCTCACCGACACAGAACACTGAAGCTTTCTTT
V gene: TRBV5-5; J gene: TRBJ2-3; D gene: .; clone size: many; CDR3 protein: CASGIDTQYF; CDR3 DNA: TGTGCCAGCGGAATTGATACGCAGTATTTT
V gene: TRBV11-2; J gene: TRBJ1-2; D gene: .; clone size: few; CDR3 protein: CASSLVRDSYGYTF; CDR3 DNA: TGTGCCAGCAGCTTAGTCAGGGATTCCTATGGCTACACCTTC
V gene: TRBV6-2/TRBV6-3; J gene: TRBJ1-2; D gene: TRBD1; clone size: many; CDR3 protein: CASSYGTVRGYTF; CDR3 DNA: TGTGCCAGCAGTTACGGGACAGTGCGGGGCTACACCTTC
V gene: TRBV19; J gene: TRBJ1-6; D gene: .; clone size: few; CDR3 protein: CASSRLGSSYNSPLHF; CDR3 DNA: TGTGCCAGTAGTCGGCTTGGGAGCTCCTATAATTCACCCCTCCACTTT
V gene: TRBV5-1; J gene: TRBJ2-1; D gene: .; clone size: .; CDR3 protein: CASNQGREQFF; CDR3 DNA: TGCGCCAGCAACCAGGGGCGTGAGCAGTTCTTC
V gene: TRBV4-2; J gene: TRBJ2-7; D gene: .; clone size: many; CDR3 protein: CASSQSLWGPSSYEQYF; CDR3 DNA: TGTGCCAGCAGCCAAAGCTTGTGGGGGCCTAGCTCCTACGAGCAGTACTTC
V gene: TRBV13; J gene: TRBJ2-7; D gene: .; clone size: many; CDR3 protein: CASSLGLYEQYF; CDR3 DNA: TGTGCCAGCAGCTTAGGACTCTACGAGCAGTACTTC
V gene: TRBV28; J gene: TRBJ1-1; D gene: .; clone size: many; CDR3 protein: CASSLRGKDTEAFF; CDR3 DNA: TGTGCCAGCAGTCTCAGGGGTAAGGACACTGAAGCTTTCTTT
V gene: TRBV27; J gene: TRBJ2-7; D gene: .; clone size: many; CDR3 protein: CASSSFRQEQYF; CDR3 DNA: TGTGCCAGCAGTTCCTTCAGACAGGAGCAGTACTTC
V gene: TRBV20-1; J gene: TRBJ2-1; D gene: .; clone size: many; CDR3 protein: CSARGSVAAGDEQFF; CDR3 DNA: TGCAGTGCTAGAGGGTCGGTAGCGGCAGGGGATGAGCAGTTCTTC
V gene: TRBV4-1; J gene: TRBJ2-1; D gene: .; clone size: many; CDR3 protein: CASSQGTQDREQFF; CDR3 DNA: TGCGCCAGCAGCCAAGGGACCCAGGATCGTGAGCAGTTCTTC
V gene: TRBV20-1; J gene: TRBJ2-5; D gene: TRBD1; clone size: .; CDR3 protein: CSADMTGRKTQYF; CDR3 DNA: TGCAGTGCAGACATGACAGGGCGAAAGACCCAGTACTTC
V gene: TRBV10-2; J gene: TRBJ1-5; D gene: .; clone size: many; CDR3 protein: CASRIGSNQPQHF; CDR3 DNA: TGCGCCAGCAGAATAGGCAGCAATCAGCCCCAGCATTTT
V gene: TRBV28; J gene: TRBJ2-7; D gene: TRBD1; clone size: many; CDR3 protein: CASSLQQGAHEQYF; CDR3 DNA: TGTGCCAGCAGTTTACAACAGGGGGCCCACGAGCAGTACTTC
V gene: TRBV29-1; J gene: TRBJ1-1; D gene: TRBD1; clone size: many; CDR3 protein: CSVAEDRTEAFF; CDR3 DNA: TGCAGCGTTGCAGAGGACAGGACTGAAGCTTTCTTT
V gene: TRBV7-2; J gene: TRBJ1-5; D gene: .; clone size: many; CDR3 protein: CASSLNSPGSNQPQHF; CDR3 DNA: TGTGCCAGCAGCCTAAACTCGCCGGGGAGCAATCAGCCCCAGCATTTT
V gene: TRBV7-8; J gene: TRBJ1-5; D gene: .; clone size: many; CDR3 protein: CASSLVPDSNQPQHF; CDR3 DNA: TGTGCCAGCAGCTTAGTTCCGGATAGCAATCAGCCCCAGCATTTT
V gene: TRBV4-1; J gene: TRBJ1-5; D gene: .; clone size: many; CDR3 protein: CASSQATSQPQHF; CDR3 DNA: TGCGCCAGCAGCCAGGCGACCTCCCAGCCCCAGCATTTT
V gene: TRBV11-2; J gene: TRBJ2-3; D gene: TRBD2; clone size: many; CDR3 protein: CASSLTSGRGTDTQYF; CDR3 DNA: TGTGCCAGCAGCTTGACTAGCGGGAGGGGAACAGATACGCAGTATTTT
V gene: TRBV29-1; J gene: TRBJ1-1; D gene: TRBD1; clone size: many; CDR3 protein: CSGRDRGLGTEAFF; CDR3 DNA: TGCAGCGGGCGGGACAGGGGGCTGGGCACTGAAGCTTTCTTT
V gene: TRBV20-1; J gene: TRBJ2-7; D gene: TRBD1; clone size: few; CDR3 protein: CSARAGTGGMNEQYF; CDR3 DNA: TGCAGTGCTAGGGCCGGGACAGGAGGGATGAACGAGCAGTACTTC
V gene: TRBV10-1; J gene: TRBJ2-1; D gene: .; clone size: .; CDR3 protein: CASSESHGTYEQFF; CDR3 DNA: TGCGCCAGCAGTGAGTCCCACGGGACTTATGAGCAGTTCTTC
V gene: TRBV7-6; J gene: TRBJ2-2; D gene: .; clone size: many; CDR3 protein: CASSLPGFHGGLTGELFF; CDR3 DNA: TGTGCCAGCAGCTTACCGGGCTTCCACGGGGGACTTACCGGGGAGCTGTTTTTT
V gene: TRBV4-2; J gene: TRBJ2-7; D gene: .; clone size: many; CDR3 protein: CASSQAQRHSPYEQYF; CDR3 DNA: TGTGCCAGCAGCCAAGCTCAGAGGCACTCGCCCTACGAGCAGTACTTC
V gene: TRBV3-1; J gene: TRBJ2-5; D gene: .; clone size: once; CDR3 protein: CASSPETRPQETQYF; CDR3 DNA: TGTGCCAGCAGCCCCGAGACAAGACCCCAAGAGACCCAGTACTTC
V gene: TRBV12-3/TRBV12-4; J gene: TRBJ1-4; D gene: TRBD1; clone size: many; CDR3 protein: CASSPRGTGEWEKLFF; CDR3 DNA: TGTGCCAGCAGTCCCCGGGGAACAGGGGAGTGGGAAAAACTGTTTTTT
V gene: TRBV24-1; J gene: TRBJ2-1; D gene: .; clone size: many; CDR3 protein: CATSRFGHEQFF; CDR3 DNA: TGTGCCACCAGCCGATTTGGCCATGAGCAGTTCTTC
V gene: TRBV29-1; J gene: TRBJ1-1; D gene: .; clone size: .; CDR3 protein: CSAGEVSTTEAFF; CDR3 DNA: TGCAGCGCCGGGGAAGTTTCGACCACTGAAGCTTTCTTT
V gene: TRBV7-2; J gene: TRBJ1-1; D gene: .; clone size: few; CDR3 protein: CASSPGGYTEAFF; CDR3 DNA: TGTGCCAGCAGCCCGGGGGGGTACACTGAAGCTTTCTTT
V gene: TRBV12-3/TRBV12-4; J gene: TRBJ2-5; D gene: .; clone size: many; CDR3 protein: CASSPRGSQDFETQYF; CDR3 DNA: TGTGCCAGCAGCCCTAGGGGGAGCCAGGACTTCGAGACCCAGTACTTC
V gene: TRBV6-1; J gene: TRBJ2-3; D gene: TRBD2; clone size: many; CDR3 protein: CASGRTSGTEDTQYF; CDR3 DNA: TGTGCCAGCGGACGGACTAGCGGGACAGAAGATACGCAGTATTTT
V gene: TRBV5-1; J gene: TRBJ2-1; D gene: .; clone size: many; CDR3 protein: CASSPDFNEQFF; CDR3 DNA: TGCGCCAGCAGCCCCGACTTCAATGAGCAGTTCTTC
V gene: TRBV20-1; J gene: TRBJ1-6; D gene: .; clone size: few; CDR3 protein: CSAYTGQSENSPLHF; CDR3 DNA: TGCAGTGCTTACACAGGACAGAGCGAGAATTCACCCCTCCACTTT
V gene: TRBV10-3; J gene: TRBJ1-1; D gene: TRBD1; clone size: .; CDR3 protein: CAITGQGPQMNTEAFF; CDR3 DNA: TGTGCCATCACCGGACAGGGGCCTCAAATGAACACTGAAGCTTTCTTT
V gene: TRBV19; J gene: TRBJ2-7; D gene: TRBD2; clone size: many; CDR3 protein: CASTSSSGSPGEQYF; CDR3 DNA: TGTGCCAGCACTTCTTCCAGCGGGAGTCCGGGTGAGCAGTACTTC
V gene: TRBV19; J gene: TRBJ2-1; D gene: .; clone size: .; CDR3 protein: CASSAQGKDNEQFF; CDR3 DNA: TGTGCCAGTAGTGCACAGGGTAAGGACAATGAGCAGTTCTTC
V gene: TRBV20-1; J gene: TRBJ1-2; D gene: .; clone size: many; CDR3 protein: CSAREGSASGYTF; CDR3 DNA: TGCAGTGCTAGAGAAGGGAGCGCCTCTGGCTACACCTTC
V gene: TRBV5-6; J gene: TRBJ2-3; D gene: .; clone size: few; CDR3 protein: CASSLKVSRATDTQYF; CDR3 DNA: TGTGCCAGCAGCCTTAAAGTGAGTCGGGCCACAGATACGCAGTATTTT